This T cell receptor beta chain was captured in a study of blood T cell repertoires in COVID-19. Enrolled through a virtual design, the participants were between roughly 18 and 100 years of age and came from roughly 22 US areas. Clinical histories supplied by participants themselves formed the basis of cohort assignment. Recovered Cohort 3 donors showed two negative PCRs, clearance, or symptom resolution. As handled by the study authors: Nucleated cell counts were estimated from reference gene primer amplification. Clones were sequenced by immunoSEQ multiplex PCR, and TCRdb holds only the in-frame ones, with some missing. For V, J and clone size, that table is used; D and trimming come from the DNA. The table has 90,000 to 120,000 clones, roughly 85% seen once; the top ten hold about 2.5%. Germline-derived CDR1 and CDR2 are LNHDA and SQIVND (reference sequence). V lost 8 bases and J lost 7, with 24 bases in between. The CDR3 runs to 16 residues.

This receptor was obtained from a woman aged 50 to 60 who had recovered from COVID-19. The V call is TRBV19, the J call TRBJ2-1; maybe TRBD2 (7 bases). The sample comprised PBMCs or T cells enriched from blood (not recorded which). The CDR3 DNA reads as TGTGCCAGTGCTCTCGAGCACGTGGGGGGGCCAAATGAGCAGTTCTTC. This translates into CASALEHVGGPNEQFF.